The 6 T cell receptor beta chains below all came from one sample that was sequenced in a study of shared clonotypes between healthy human individuals. Assay used: immunoSEQ multiplex PCR; TCRdb lists only in-frame clones, some missing. The sample has about 1.5 million clones, over 95% seen once. Material: naive CD4+ T cells sorted from blood. The subset here: CD45RA+ positively selected. The receptors shown here come from a man younger than 40 in good health.

The chain combines TRBV7-6 with TRBJ1-5, with unresolved D. This CDR3 has 15 amino acids. CDR1 and CDR2 from the germline V gene are SGHVS and FNYEAQ. V lost 0 bases, J lost 3 bases, and 9 bases lay in between. CDR3 amino acids: CASSLAYRDNQPQHF. The CDR3 DNA sequence: TGTGCCAGCAGCTTAGCGTATCGAGACAATCAGCCCCAGCATTTT.

The chain employs TRBV7-3 and TRBJ2-2; 9 bases are shared with TRBD1. Germline CDR1 reads SGHTA; CDR2 reads FQGTGA. The ends lost 5 bases at V and 5 bases at J; junction bases unmatched: 9. This CDR3 is 16 amino acids long. The CDR3 region has the DNA TGTGCCAGCAGCCAACAGGGACAGGGTCTAACCGGGGAGCTGTTTTTT. This encodes CASSQQGQGLTGELFF.

The chain has TRBV6-5 and TRBJ2-1, with D possibly TRBD2 on 5 matching bases. The ends were cut back, 0 bases at V and 9 bases at J, with 15 bases in the middle. CDR1 and CDR2 (germline): MNHEY, SVGAGI. The CDR3 is made up of 15 amino acids. CDR3 DNA: TGTGCCAGCAGTTACTCGAGGGTGAGTCTGGCTGAGCAGTTCTTC. Translating gives CASSYSRVSLAEQFF.

The chain recombines TRBV11-2 with TRBJ2-3; 7 bases line up with TRBD1. Germline V gives CDR1 SGHAT, CDR2 FQNNGV. The CDR3 length is 15 residues. The V and J ends lost 5 bases and 0 bases, in that order; junction bases with no gene match: 5. The CDR3 region has the DNA TGTGCCAGCAGCCGGGGACAGCCTAGCACAGATACGCAGTATTTT. It yields the protein CASSRGQPSTDTQYF. The whole variable domain, filled in from reference TRBV11-2 and TRBJ2-3, reads EAGVAQSPRYKIIEKRQSVAFWCNPISGHATLYWYQQILGQGPKLLIQFQNNGVVDDSQLPKDRFSAERLKGVDSTLKIQPAKLEDSAVYLCASSRGQPSTDTQYFGPGTRLTVL.

This clone was seen only once. The V and J genes are TRBV10-2 and TRBJ1-2; unclear D gene. Per germline, CDR1 WSHSY and CDR2 SAAADI. The CDR3 has 14 amino acids. V lost 0 bases to trimming and J lost 4 bases, with 9 bases between them. For the CDR3, the DNA is TGCGCCAGCAGTGAGTCGGGAGGTTTCTATGGCTACACCTTC. Amino acid sequence: CASSESGGFYGYTF.

The chain uses TRBV4-1 and TRBJ1-2; D is perhaps TRBD1 (5 bases). CDR3 length: 15 amino acids. Trimming removed 0 bases from V and 2 bases from J, with 10 bases in between. From germline, CDR1 is MGHRA and CDR2 YSYEKL. The DNA of the CDR3 is TGCGCCAGCAGCCAAGATCTCAAGGGGAACTATGGCTACACCTTC. This encodes CASSQDLKGNYGYTF.